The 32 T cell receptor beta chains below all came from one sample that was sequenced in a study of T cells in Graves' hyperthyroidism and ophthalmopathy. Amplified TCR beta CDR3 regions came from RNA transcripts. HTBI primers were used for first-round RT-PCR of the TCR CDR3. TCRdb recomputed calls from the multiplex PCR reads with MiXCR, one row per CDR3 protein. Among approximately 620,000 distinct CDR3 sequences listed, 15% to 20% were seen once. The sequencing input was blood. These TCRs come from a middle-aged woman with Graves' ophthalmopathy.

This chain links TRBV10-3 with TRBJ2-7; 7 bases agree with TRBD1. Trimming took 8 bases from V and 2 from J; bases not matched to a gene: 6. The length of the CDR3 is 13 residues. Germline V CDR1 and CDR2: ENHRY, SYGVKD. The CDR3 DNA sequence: TGTGCCATCGGGACAGACAACCCCTACGAGCAGTACTTC. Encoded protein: CAIGTDNPYEQYF.

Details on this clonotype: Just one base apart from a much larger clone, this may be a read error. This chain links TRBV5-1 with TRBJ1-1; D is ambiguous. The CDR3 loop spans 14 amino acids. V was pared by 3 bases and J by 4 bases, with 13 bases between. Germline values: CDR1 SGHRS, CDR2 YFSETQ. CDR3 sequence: CASSSSNTSTEAFF. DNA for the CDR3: TGCGCCAGCAGCTCCTCGAACACCAGCACTGAAGCTTTCTTT.

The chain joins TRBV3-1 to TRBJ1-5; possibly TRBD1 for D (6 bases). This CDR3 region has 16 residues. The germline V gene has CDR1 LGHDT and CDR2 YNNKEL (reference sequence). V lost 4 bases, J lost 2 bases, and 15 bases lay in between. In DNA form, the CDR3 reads TGTGCCAGCAGCCCCGGGGGCCGGATGGGCAATCAGCCCCAGCATTTT. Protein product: CASSPGGRMGNQPQHF.

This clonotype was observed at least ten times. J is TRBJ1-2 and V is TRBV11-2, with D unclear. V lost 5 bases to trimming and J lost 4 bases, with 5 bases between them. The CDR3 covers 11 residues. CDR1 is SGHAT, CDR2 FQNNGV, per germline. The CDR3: CASSRTYGYTF. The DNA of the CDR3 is TGTGCCAGCAGCCGGACCTATGGCTACACCTTC.

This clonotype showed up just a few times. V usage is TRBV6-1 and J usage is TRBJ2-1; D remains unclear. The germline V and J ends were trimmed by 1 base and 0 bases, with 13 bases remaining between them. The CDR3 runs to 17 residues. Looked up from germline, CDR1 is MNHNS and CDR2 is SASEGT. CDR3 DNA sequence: TGTGCCAGCAGTGAAGGTTCAGGAGCTAGCTCCTACAATGAGCAGTTCTTC. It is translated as CASSEGSGASSYNEQFF.

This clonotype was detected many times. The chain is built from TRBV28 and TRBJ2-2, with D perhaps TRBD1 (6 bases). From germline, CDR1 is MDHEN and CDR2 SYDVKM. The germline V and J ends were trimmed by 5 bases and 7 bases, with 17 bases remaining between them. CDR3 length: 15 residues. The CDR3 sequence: CASSPPIRGSGELFF. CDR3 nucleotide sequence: TGTGCCAGCAGTCCCCCCATCAGGGGTAGCGGGGAGCTGTTTTTT.

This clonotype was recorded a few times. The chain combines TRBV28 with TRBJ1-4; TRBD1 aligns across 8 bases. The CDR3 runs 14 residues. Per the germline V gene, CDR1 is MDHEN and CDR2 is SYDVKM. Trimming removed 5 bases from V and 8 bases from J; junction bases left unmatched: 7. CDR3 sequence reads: CASSRGQDREKLFF. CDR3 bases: TGTGCCAGCAGTCGGGGACAGGATAGAGAAAAACTGTTTTTT.

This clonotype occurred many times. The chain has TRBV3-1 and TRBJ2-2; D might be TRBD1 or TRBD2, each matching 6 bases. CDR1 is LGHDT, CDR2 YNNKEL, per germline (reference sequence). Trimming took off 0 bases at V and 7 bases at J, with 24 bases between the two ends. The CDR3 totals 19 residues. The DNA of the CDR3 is TGTGCCAGCAGCCAAGAAGCGGCAGGGGCCTGGAGGGTGGTCGGGGAGCTGTTTTTT. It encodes CASSQEAAGAWRVVGELFF.

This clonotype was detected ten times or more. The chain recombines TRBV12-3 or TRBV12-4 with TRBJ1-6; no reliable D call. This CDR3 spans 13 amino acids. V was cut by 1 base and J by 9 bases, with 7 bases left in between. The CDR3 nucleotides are TGTGCCAGCAGTTTAGGGTCCGTTTCACCCCTCCACTTT. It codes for CASSLGSVSPLHF.

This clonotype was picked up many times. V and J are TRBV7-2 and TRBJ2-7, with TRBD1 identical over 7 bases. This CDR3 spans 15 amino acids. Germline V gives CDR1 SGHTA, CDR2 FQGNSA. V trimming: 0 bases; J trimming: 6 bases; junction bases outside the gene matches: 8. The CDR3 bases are TGTGCCAGCAGCTTAGCCCCGGGACAGCTCAGCGAGCAGTACTTC. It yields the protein CASSLAPGQLSEQYF.

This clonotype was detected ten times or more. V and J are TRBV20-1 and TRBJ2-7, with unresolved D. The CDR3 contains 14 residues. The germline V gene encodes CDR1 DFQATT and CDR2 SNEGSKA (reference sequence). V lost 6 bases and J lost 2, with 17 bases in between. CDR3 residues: CSAKSPFRTYEQYF. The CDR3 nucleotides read TGCAGTGCCAAATCACCCTTCCGAACCTACGAGCAGTACTTC.

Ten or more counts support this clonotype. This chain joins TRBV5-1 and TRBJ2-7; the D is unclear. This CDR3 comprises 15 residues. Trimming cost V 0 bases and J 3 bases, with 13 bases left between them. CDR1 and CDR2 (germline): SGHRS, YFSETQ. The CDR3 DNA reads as TGCGCCAGCAGCTTGGACACGCAGAGGATCTACGAGCAGTACTTC. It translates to CASSLDTQRIYEQYF.

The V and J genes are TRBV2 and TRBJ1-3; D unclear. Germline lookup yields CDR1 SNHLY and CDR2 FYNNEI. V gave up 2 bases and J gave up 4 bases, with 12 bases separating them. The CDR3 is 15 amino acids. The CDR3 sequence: CASSELAELGNTIYF. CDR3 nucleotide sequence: TGTGCCAGCAGTGAACTTGCAGAGCTGGGAAACACCATATATTTT.

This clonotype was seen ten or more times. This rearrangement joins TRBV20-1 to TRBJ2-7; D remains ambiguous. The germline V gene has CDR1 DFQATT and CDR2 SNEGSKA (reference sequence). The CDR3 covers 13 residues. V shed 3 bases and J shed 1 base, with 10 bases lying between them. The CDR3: CSASRTPSYEQYF. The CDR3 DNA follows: TGCAGTGCTAGTCGTACCCCTTCCTACGAGCAGTACTTC.

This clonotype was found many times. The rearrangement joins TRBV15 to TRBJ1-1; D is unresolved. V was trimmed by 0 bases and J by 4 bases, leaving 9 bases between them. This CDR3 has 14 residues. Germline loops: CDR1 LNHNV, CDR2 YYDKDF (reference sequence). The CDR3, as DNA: TGTGCCACCAGCAGAGATCTAAGGGTCACTGAAGCTTTCTTT. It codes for CATSRDLRVTEAFF. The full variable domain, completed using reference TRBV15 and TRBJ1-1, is DAMVIQNPRYQVTQFGKPVTLSCSQTLNHNVMYWYQQKSSQAPKLLFHYYDKDFNNEADTPDNFQSRRPNTSFCFLDIRSPGLGDTAMYLCATSRDLRVTEAFFGQGTRLTVV.

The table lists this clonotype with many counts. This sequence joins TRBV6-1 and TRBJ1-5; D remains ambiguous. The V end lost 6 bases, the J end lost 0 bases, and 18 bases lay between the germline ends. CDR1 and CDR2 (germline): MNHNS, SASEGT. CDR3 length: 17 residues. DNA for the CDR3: TGTGCCAGCAGCCAGCCTGGGCTACATTATAGCAATCAGCCCCAGCATTTT. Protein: CASSQPGLHYSNQPQHF.

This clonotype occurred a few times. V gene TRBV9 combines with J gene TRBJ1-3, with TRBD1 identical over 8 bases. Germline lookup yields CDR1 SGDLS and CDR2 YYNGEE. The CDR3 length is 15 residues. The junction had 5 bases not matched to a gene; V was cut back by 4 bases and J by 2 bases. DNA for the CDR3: TGTGCCAGCAGCAAGGGACAGGAGGCTGGAAACACCATATATTTT. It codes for CASSKGQEAGNTIYF.

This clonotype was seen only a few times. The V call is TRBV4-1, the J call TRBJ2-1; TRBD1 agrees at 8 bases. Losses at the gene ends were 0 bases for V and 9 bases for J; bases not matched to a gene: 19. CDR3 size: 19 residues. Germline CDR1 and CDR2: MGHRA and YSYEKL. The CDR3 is CASSQEIPGAGGGMAEQFF. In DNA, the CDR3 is TGCGCCAGCAGCCAAGAAATACCCGGTGCAGGGGGCGGCATGGCTGAGCAGTTCTTC.

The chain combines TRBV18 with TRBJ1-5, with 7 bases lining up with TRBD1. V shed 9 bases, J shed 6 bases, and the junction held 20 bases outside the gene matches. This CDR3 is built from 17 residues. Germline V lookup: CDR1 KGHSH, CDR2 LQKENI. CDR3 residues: CASSEGQTPIRGQPQHF. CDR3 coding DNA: TGTGCCAGTTCAGAGGGACAGACACCCATAAGGGGTCAGCCCCAGCATTTT.

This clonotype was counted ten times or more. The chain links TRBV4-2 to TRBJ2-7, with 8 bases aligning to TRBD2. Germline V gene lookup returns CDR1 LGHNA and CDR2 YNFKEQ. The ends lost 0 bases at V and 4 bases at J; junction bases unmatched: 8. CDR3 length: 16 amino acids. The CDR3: CASSQDQGLAGYEQYF. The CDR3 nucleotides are TGTGCCAGCAGCCAAGATCAAGGACTAGCTGGTTACGAGCAGTACTTC.

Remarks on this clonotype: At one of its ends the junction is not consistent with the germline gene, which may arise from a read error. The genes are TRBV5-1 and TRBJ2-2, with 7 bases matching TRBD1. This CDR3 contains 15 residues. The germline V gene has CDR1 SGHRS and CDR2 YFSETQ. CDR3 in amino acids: CANSPRDSPTGELFF. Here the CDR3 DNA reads TGCGCCAACAGCCCCCGGGACAGCCCCACCGGGGAGCTGTTTTTT.

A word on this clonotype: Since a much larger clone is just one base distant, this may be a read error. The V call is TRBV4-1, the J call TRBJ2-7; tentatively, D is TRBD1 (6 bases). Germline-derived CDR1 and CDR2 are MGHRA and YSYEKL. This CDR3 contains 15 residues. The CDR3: CASSQVWTEPYGQYF. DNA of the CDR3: TGCGCCAGCAGCCAAGTCTGGACAGAACCCTACGGGCAGTACTTC.

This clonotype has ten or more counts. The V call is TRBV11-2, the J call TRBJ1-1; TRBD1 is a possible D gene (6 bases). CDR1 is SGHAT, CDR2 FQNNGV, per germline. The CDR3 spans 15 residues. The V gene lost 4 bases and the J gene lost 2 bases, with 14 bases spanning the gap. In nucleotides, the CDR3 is TGTGCCAGCAGCTCGCTGTGGGGGCGCAACACTGAAGCTTTCTTT. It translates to CASSSLWGRNTEAFF.

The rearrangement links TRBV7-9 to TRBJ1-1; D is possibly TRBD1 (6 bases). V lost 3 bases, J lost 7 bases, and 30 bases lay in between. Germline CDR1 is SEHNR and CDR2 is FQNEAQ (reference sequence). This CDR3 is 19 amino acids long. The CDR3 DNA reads TGTGCCAGCAGCTTCGGGGGGCGTCTAGTCGGTTCGCGCGACAATGAAGCTTTCTTT. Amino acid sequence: CASSFGGRLVGSRDNEAFF. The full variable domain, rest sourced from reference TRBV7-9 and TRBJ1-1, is DTGVSQNPRHKITKRGQNVTFRCDPISEHNRLYWYRQTLGQGPEFLTYFQNEAQLEKSRLLSDRFSAERPKGSFSTLEIQRTEQGDSAMYLCASSFGGRLVGSRDNEAFFGQGTRLTVV.

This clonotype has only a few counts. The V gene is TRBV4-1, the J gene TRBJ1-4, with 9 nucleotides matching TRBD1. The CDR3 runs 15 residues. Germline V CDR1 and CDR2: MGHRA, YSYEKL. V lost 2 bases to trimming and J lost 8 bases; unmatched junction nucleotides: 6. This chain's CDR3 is CASSQPDRGREKLFF. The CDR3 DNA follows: TGCGCCAGCAGCCAACCGGACAGGGGAAGGGAAAAACTGTTTTTT.

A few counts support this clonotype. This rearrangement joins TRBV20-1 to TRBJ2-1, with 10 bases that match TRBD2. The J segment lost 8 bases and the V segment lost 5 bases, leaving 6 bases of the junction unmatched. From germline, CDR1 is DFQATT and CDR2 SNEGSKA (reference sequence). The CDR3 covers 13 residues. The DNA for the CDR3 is TGCAGTGCTCCTGCAGCGGGAGGGGATGAGCAGTTCTTC. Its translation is CSAPAAGGDEQFF.

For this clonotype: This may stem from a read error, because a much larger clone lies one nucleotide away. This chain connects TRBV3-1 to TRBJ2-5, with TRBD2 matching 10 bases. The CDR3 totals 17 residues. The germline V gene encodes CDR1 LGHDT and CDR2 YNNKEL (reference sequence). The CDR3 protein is CASSQEASGGGREAQYF. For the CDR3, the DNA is TGTGCCAGCAGCCAAGAGGCTAGCGGGGGAGGAAGAGAGGCCCAGTACTTC.

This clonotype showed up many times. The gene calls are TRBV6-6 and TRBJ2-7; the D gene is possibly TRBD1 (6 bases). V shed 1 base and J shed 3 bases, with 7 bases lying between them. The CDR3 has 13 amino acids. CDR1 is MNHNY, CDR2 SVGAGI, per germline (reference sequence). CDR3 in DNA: TGTGCCAGCAGTTACTTAGGGGGCTACGAGCAGTACTTC. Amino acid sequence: CASSYLGGYEQYF.

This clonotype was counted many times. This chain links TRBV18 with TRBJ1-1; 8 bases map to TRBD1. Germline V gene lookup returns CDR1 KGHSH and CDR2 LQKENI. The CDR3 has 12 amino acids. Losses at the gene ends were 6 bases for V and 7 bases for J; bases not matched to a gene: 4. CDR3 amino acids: CASSLGTGEAFF. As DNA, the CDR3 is TGTGCCAGCTCGCTCGGGACAGGTGAAGCTTTCTTT.

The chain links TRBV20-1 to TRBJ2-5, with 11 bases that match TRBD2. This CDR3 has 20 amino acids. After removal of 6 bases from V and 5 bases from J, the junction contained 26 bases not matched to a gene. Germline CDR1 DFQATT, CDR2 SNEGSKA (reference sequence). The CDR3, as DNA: TGCAGTGCCCTAAATAGGGCTAGCGGGGGGCCCGTGGGTACGGGGGAGACCCAGTACTTC. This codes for CSALNRASGGPVGTGETQYF.

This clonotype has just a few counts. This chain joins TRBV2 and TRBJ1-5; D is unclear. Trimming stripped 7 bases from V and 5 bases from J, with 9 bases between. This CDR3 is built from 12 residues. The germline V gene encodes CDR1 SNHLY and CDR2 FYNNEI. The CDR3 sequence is CASNQIHQPQHF. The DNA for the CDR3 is TGTGCCAGCAATCAGATTCATCAGCCCCAGCATTTT.

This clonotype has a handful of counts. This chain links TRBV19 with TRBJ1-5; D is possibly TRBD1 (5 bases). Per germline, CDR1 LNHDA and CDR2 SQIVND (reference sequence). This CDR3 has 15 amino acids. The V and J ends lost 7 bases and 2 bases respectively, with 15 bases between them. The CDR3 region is CASKSGGYGNQPQHF. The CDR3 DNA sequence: TGTGCCAGTAAATCCGGGGGGTATGGCAATCAGCCCCAGCATTTT.